This is a list of T cell receptor beta chains from one sample in a study of cytomegalovirus exposure and HLA in healthy donors. TCRdb's copy holds only in-frame clones and misses some; the assay was immunoSEQ multiplex PCR. This sample has 150,000 to 200,000 clones, with 85% found just once. Sequenced material: PBMCs. Receptors were obtained from a man aged 18 to 29 in good health and CMV-seropositive. The CDR3 runs from the conserved cysteine through the conserved F or W. The D gene is left open where the match is weak. Clone sizes are given selectively: once, few, many, or a class where the clone is expanded.

TRBV18,NA,TRBJ2-2,NA,CASSPGLTGELFF,TGTGCCAGCTCGCCGGGACTTACCGGGGAGCTGTTTTTT
TRBV25-1,NA,TRBJ2-1,NA,CASSEYGGGGEQFF,TGTGCCAGCAGTGAATATGGCGGAGGCGGTGAGCAGTTCTTC
TRBV5-4,NA,TRBJ2-3,NA,CASSLRDSLTDTQYF,TGTGCCAGCAGCTTGAGGGACTCCCTCACAGATACGCAGTATTTT
TRBV10-2,TRBD1,TRBJ2-7,NA,CASSDGTGGYYEQYF,TGCGCCAGCAGTGATGGGACAGGGGGTTACTACGAGCAGTACTTC
TRBV28,TRBD1,TRBJ1-5,few,CASSFSENTGAFQPQHF,TGTGCCAGCAGTTTCTCGGAAAACACAGGGGCCTTCCAGCCCCAGCATTTT
TRBV6-1,TRBD1,TRBJ2-7,NA,CASSGDSYEQYF,TGTGCCAGCAGCGGGGACAGCTACGAGCAGTACTTC
TRBV7-8,NA,TRBJ2-5,NA,CASSLVRGAQETQYF,TGTGCCAGCAGCTTAGTCAGGGGGGCCCAAGAGACCCAGTACTTC
TRBV6-5,TRBD1,TRBJ1-1,NA,CASSYRTGPTNTEAFF,TGTGCCAGCAGTTACCGGACAGGGCCGACGAACACTGAAGCTTTCTTT
TRBV18,NA,TRBJ1-5,NA,CASSPYTEDQPQHF,TGTGCCAGCTCACCTTATACAGAAGATCAGCCCCAGCATTTT
TRBV7-2,NA,TRBJ2-3,NA,CASRRGGSTDTQYF,TGTGCCAGCAGAAGGGGGGGGAGCACAGATACGCAGTATTTT
TRBV7-6,NA,TRBJ1-1,NA,CASSLVPDGTEAFF,TGTGCCAGCAGCTTAGTTCCAGACGGGACTGAAGCTTTCTTT
TRBV28,NA,TRBJ1-5,once,CASSPRGFDQPQHF,TGTGCCAGCAGTCCGAGGGGGTTCGATCAGCCCCAGCATTTT
TRBV18,NA,TRBJ2-3,NA,CASTLSGGGADTQYF,TGTGCCAGCACCTTGTCCGGTGGAGGGGCAGATACGCAGTATTTT
TRBV28,NA,TRBJ2-7,NA,CASSIPDRITYEQYF,TGTGCCAGCAGTATCCCCGACAGGATTACCTACGAGCAGTACTTC
TRBV11-2,TRBD1,TRBJ2-7,NA,CASSLALGQTYEQYF,TGTGCCAGCAGCTTAGCCCTGGGACAGACCTACGAGCAGTACTTC
TRBV11-2,NA,TRBJ1-2,NA,CASSFGGPGDGYTF,TGTGCCAGCAGCTTCGGGGGACCGGGGGATGGCTACACCTTC
TRBV6-6,NA,TRBJ2-1,NA,CASSYSIWKGDNEQFF,TGTGCCAGCAGTTACTCGATTTGGAAGGGGGACAATGAGCAGTTCTTC
TRBV2,TRBD1,TRBJ2-7,few,CASSAGQGASYEQYF,TGTGCCAGCAGCGCGGGACAGGGGGCGTCATACGAGCAGTACTTC
TRBV28,NA,TRBJ1-6,NA,CASSLFAGVGKYSPLHF,TGTGCCAGCAGTTTATTCGCAGGGGTCGGGAAGTATTCACCCCTCCACTTT
TRBV27,NA,TRBJ1-1,NA,CASSYGREAFF,TGTGCCAGCAGTTATGGCAGAGAAGCTTTCTTT
TRBV29-1,NA,TRBJ1-4,NA,CSAGGNEKLFF,TGCAGCGCCGGGGGTAATGAAAAACTGTTTTTT
TRBV28,NA,TRBJ1-2,NA,CASSWDTRANYGYTF,TGTGCCAGCAGTTGGGACACTAGAGCTAACTATGGCTACACCTTC
TRBV9,NA,TRBJ2-2,few,CASSPLSAGELFF,TGTGCCAGCAGCCCCTTGAGCGCCGGGGAGCTGTTTTTT
TRBV30,TRBD1,TRBJ1-2,NA,CAWSRGQGEGYTF,TGTGCCTGGAGTCGTGGGCAGGGGGAGGGCTACACCTTC
TRBV10-2,NA,TRBJ1-6,NA,CASRDGDYSPLHF,TGCGCCAGTAGGGACGGGGACTATTCACCCCTCCACTTT
TRBV9,NA,TRBJ2-3,NA,CASSPGAGAGDTQYF,TGTGCCAGCAGCCCCGGGGCGGGGGCTGGAGATACGCAGTATTTT
TRBV6-5,NA,TRBJ1-4,NA,CASRRGDGEKLFF,TGTGCCAGCAGACGGGGGGATGGTGAAAAACTGTTTTTT
TRBV19,TRBD2,TRBJ2-1,NA,CASSSQRGSNEQFF,TGTGCCAGTAGTAGTCAGCGGGGGAGCAATGAGCAGTTCTTC
TRBV5-1,TRBD1,TRBJ2-7,NA,CASSLYGETGDEQYF,TGCGCCAGCAGCTTGTATGGTGAGACAGGGGACGAGCAGTACTTC
TRBV15,NA,TRBJ2-7,NA,CATSRDPGDEQYF,TGTGCCACCAGCAGAGATCCCGGAGACGAGCAGTACTTC
TRBV5-8,TRBD1,TRBJ2-2,NA,CASSPGQGGGELFF,TGTGCCAGCAGCCCGGGACAGGGAGGCGGGGAGCTGTTTTTT
TRBV4-1,TRBD2,TRBJ2-2,NA,CASSPSPGTSGRAGTGELFF,TGCGCCAGCAGCCCTTCGCCCGGGACTAGCGGGAGGGCCGGCACCGGGGAGCTGTTTTTT
TRBV7-3,NA,TRBJ2-7,NA,CASSPGDSSYEQYF,TGTGCCAGCAGCCCGGGGGACAGCTCCTACGAGCAGTACTTC
TRBV25-1,NA,TRBJ1-2,few,CASSDAGDYGYTF,TGTGCCAGCAGTGATGCAGGGGACTATGGCTACACCTTC
TRBV7-8,NA,TRBJ1-6,NA,CASSPGTGGPPLHF,TGTGCCAGCAGCCCGGGGACGGGGGGGCCACCCCTCCACTTT